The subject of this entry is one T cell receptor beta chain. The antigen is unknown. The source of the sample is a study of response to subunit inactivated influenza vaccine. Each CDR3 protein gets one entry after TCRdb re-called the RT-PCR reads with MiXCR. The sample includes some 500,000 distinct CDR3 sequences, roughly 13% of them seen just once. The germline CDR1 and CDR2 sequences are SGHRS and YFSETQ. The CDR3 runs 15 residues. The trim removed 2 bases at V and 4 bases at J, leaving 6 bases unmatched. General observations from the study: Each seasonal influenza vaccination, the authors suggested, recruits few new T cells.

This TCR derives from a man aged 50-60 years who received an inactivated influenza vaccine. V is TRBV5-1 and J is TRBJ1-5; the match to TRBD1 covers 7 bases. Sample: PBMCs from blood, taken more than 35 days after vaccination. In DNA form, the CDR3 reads TGCGCCAGCAGCTTACAGGGGCTGAGGAATCAGCCCCAGCATTTT. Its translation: CASSLQGLRNQPQHF. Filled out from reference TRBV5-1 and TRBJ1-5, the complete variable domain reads KAGVTQTPRYLIKTRGQQVTLSCSPISGHRSVSWYQQTPGQGLQFLFEYFSETQRNKGNFPGRFSGRQFSNSRSEMNVSTLELGDSALYLCASSLQGLRNQPQHFGDGTRLSIL.